The 8 T cell receptor beta chains below all came from one sample that was sequenced in a study of CD8 T cells in Susac syndrome. Reverse transcription used about 0.5 to 1 ug RNA and random hexamers. TCRdb processed the immunoSEQ multiplex PCR reads anew with MiXCR; each CDR3 protein has one entry. The sample yields 150,000 to 200,000 distinct CDR3 sequences, around 93% seen once. Sequences were obtained from CD4+ T cells from PBMCs. The receptors stem from a human donor in good health.

The J gene is TRBJ1-1, the V gene TRBV12-3 or TRBV12-4; possibly TRBD1 for D (5 bases). This CDR3 is 13 amino acids long. V was clipped by 7 bases and J by 1 base, with 10 bases between them. In DNA form, the CDR3 reads TGTGCCAGCAACGTTGACAGGAACACTGAAGCTTTCTTT. Translating it yields CASNVDRNTEAFF.

The J gene is TRBJ1-6, the V gene TRBV7-2; D remains unclear. Germline V gene lookup returns CDR1 SGHTA and CDR2 FQGNSA. The CDR3 length is 17 residues. V shed 2 bases and J shed 11 bases, with 22 bases lying between them. CDR3 DNA sequence: TGTGCCAGCAGCTTACCCGTTACGGCGGACCTTAGGGCACCCCTCCACTTT. Its protein product is CASSLPVTADLRAPLHF.

This sequence joins TRBV2 and TRBJ2-5; tentatively, D is TRBD1 (6 bases). CDR3 size: 11 residues. Germline values: CDR1 SNHLY, CDR2 FYNNEI. The ends were cut back, 6 bases at V and 13 bases at J, with 15 bases in the middle. The CDR3 loop is CASRRTEPRYF. The CDR3 bases are TGTGCCAGCAGAAGGACAGAGCCCAGGTACTTC.

The chain is built from TRBV5-6 and TRBJ1-5, with TRBD1 identical over 8 bases. CDR1 and CDR2 (germline): SGHDT, YYEEEE. The CDR3 sequence is 20 residues long. V gave up 3 bases and J gave up 2 bases; unmatched junction bases: 19. This CDR3 reads CASSSTNQPGGPYRNQPQHF. The CDR3 DNA sequence: TGTGCCAGCAGCTCGACTAATCAGCCAGGGGGCCCTTACCGCAATCAGCCCCAGCATTTT.

This chain links TRBV5-6 with TRBJ2-2; D is tentatively TRBD1 or TRBD2 (5 bases each). Germline values: CDR1 SGHDT, CDR2 YYEEEE. This CDR3 is built from 16 residues. Deletions cut 3 bases from V and 2 bases from J, with 14 bases between. Written as DNA, the CDR3 is TGTGCCAGCAGCTCCATAGAGGGGCGAAACACCGGGGAGCTGTTTTTT. Translated, it gives CASSSIEGRNTGELFF. The entire variable domain, with the rest obtained from reference TRBV5-6 and TRBJ2-2, is as follows: DAGVTQSPTHLIKTRGQQVTLRCSPKSGHDTVSWYQQALGQGPQFIFQYYEEEERQRGNFPDRFSGHQFPNYSSELNVNALLLGDSALYLCASSSIEGRNTGELFFGEGSRLTVL.

The chain carries TRBV5-4 and TRBJ1-1; D might be TRBD1 (6 bases). V shed 4 bases and J shed 3 bases, with 19 bases lying between them. This CDR3 has 16 residues. Germline V CDR1 and CDR2: SGHNT, YYREEE (reference sequence). The CDR3 DNA sequence: TGTGCCAGCAGCCGTGAAGGGGGGATAGGCGACACTGAAGCTTTCTTT. Its protein is CASSREGGIGDTEAFF.

This clonotype was counted between two and nine times. The genes are TRBV30 and TRBJ1-1; the match to TRBD1 covers 8 bases. This CDR3 has 14 residues. V was clipped by 3 bases and J by 5 bases; unmatched bases: 8. The germline V gene encodes CDR1 GTSNPN and CDR2 SVGIG (reference sequence). The CDR3 sequence: CAWSGPQGGTEAFF. The DNA for the CDR3 is TGTGCCTGGAGCGGGCCACAGGGGGGGACTGAAGCTTTCTTT.

This CDR3 is CASSEVGGTDTQYF. The CDR3 DNA follows: TGTGCCAGCAGTGAAGTGGGGGGCACAGATACGCAGTATTTT. The J gene is TRBJ2-3, the V gene TRBV6-1; D tentatively reads TRBD1 or TRBD2 (5 bases each). This CDR3 region has 14 residues. V was cut by 1 base and J by 1 base, with 6 bases left in between. Germline V lookup: CDR1 MNHNS, CDR2 SASEGT.